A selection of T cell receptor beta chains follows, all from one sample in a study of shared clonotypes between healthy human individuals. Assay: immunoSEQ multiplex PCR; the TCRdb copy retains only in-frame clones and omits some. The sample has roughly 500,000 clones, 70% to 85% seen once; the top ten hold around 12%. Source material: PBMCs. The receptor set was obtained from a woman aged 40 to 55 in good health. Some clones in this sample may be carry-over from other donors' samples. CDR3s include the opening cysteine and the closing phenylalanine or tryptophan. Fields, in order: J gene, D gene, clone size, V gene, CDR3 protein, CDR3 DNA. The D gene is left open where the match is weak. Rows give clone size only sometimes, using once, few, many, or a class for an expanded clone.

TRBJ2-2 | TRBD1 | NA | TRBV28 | CASSRHGTGASGELFF | TGTGCCAGCAGCCGTCATGGGACAGGGGCTTCCGGGGAGCTGTTTTTT
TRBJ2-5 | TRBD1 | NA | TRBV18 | CASSPETGVEETQYF | TGTGCCAGCTCACCAGAGACAGGGGTCGAAGAGACCCAGTACTTC
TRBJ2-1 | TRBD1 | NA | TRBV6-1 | CASYRTGSSYNEQFF | TGTGCCAGCTACCGGACAGGGAGCTCCTACAATGAGCAGTTCTTC
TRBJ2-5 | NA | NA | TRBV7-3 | CASSLVGDPEETQYF | TGTGCCAGCAGCTTAGTGGGTGACCCGGAAGAGACCCAGTACTTC
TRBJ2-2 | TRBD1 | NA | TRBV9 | CASSVGDRVSGELFF | TGTGCCAGCAGCGTAGGGGACAGGGTTTCCGGGGAGCTGTTTTTT
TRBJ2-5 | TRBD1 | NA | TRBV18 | CASSPFGRREGQGGETQYF | TGTGCCAGCTCACCATTTGGAAGGCGTGAGGGACAGGGGGGAGAGACCCAGTACTTC
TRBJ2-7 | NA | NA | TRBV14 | CASSRRGPGEQYF | TGTGCCAGCAGCCGGAGGGGGCCTGGGGAGCAGTACTTC
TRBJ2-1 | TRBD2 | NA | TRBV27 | CASSFGTSDNEQFF | TGTGCCAGCAGTTTTGGGACTAGCGACAATGAGCAGTTCTTC
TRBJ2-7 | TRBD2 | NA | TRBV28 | CASSGLAVEQYF | TGTGCCAGCAGTGGACTAGCGGTTGAGCAGTACTTC
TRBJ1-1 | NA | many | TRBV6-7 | CASSIRGTEAFF | TGTGCCAGCAGTATTCGTGGCACTGAAGCTTTCTTT
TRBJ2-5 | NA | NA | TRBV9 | CASSDLRGGQETQYF | TGTGCCAGCAGTGACCTGCGGGGCGGCCAAGAGACCCAGTACTTC
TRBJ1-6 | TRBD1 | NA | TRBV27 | CASGPLRDRVSPLHF | TGTGCCAGCGGCCCACTCCGGGACAGGGTGTCACCCCTCCACTTT